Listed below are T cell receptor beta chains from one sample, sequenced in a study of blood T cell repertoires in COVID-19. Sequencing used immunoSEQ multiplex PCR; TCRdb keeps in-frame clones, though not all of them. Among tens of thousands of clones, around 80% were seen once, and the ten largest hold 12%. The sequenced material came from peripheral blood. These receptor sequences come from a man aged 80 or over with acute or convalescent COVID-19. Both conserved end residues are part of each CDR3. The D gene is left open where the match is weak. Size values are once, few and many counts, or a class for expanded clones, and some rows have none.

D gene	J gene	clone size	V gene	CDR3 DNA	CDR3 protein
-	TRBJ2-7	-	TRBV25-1	TGTGCCAGCCTGTACGAGCAGTACTTC	CASLYEQYF
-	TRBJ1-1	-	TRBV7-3	TGTGCCAGCAGACTTAACCGAAACACTGAAGCTTTCTTT	CASRLNRNTEAFF
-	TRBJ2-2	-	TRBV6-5	TGTGCCAGCAGTCCTCGCGGGGAGCTGTTTTTT	CASSPRGELFF
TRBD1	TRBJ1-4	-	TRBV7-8	TGTGCCAGCAGCCCAGAGACAGGGGTTAGTGAAAAACTGTTTTTT	CASSPETGVSEKLFF
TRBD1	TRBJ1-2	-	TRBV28	TGTGCCAGCAGTTTCGCGACAGGGGGCGGGTATGGCTACACCTTC	CASSFATGGGYGYTF
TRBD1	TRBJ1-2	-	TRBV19	TGTGCCAGTACCGCCAAGGACAGGGATGCCGTCTATGGCTACACCTTC	CASTAKDRDAVYGYTF
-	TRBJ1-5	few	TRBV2	TGTGCCAGCAGCAGCGCAGGGTCCTCAACTCAGCCCCAGCATTTT	CASSSAGSSTQPQHF
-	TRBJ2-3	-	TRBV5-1	TGCGCCAGCAGTACCGGGACAAGCCAAACAGATACGCAGTATTTT	CASSTGTSQTDTQYF
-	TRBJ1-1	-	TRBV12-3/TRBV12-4	TGTGCCAGCAGTTTAGAGGGAGCTGAAGCTTTCTTT	CASSLEGAEAFF
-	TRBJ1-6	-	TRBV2	TGTGCCAGCAACCTCCGGGGGGCCCAATATAATTCACCCCTCCACTTT	CASNLRGAQYNSPLHF
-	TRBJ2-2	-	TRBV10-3	TGTGCCATCAGAGAGGCCAGAACGAACACCGGGGAGCTGTTTTTT	CAIREARTNTGELFF
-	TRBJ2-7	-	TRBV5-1	TGCGCCAGCAGCCCTCCCCGGGGGAACGAGCAGTACTTC	CASSPPRGNEQYF
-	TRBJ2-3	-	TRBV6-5	TGTGCCAGCAGTTACGACCGGACAGAGCCTACAGATACGCAGTATTTT	CASSYDRTEPTDTQYF
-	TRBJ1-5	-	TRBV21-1	TGTGCCAGCAGCCAACAGGGGGGCCGTCAGCCCCAGCATTTT	CASSQQGGRQPQHF
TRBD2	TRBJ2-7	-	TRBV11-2	TGTGCCAGCAGCTTAGGACGACTAGCGGGGTTGCAGTACTTC	CASSLGRLAGLQYF
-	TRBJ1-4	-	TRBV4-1	TGCGCCAGCAGCCAACCCAGACAAGCAACTAATGAAAAACTGTTTTTT	CASSQPRQATNEKLFF
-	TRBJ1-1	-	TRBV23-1	TGCGCCAGCAGTCAGCCGAAGGGGGTATGGACTGAGACTGAAGCTTTCTTT	CASSQPKGVWTETEAFF
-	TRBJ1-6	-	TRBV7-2	TGTGCCAGCAGCTCCCAGGTGGGACTCTCTAATTCACCCCTCCACTTT	CASSSQVGLSNSPLHF
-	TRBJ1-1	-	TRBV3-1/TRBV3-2	TGTGCCAGCAGCCAAGACCTCTCAGCGGGGGACACTGAAGCTTTCTTT	CASSQDLSAGDTEAFF
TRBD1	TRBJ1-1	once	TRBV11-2	TGTGCCAGCAGCGCCGACAGGGGGCAAACTGAAGCTTTCTTT	CASSADRGQTEAFF
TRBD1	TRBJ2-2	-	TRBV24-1	TGTGCCACCAGTCGACAGGGCGACACCGGGGAGCTGTTTTTT	CATSRQGDTGELFF
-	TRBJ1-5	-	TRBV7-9	TGTGCCAGCAGCTTAACTTCGAGCAATCAGCCCCAGCATTTT	CASSLTSSNQPQHF
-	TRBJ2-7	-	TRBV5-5	TGTGCCAGCAGCCCTGGTATAGGGGGCTACGAGCAGTACTTC	CASSPGIGGYEQYF
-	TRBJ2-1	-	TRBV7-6	TGTGCCAGCAGCGAGACTGGACACCGCAGGCGGTTCTTC	CASSETGHRRRFF
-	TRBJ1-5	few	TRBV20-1	TGCAGTGCTAGTCAAGGGGGAAGGCAGCCCCAGCATTTT	CSASQGGRQPQHF
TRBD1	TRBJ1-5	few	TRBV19	TGTGCCAGTAGAGTAGGACAGGGAGGGTCTCAGCCCCAGCATTTT	CASRVGQGGSQPQHF
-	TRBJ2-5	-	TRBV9	TGTGCCAGCAGCGTAACGGGCGGGGGCGGCGAGACCCAGTACTTC	CASSVTGGGGETQYF
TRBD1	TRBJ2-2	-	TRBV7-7	TGTGCTAGCAGCTTATCATCAGGGGGCTATCTAGACACCGGGGAGCTGTTTTTT	CASSLSSGGYLDTGELFF
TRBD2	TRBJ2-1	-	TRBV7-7	TGTGCTAGCAGCTTTTCTAGCGGGGGTTTCAATGAGCAGTTCTTC	CASSFSSGGFNEQFF
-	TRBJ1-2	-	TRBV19	TGTGCCAGTAGTAGCAGTAACTATGGCTACACCTTC	CASSSSNYGYTF
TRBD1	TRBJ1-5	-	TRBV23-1	TGCGCCAGCTTCGGACAGGGTAAACAGCCCCAGCATTTT	CASFGQGKQPQHF
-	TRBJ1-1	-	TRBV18	TGTGCCAGCTCACCCTTCATCGACAGACCGAACACTGAAGCTTTCTTT	CASSPFIDRPNTEAFF
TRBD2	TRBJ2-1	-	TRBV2	TGTGCCAGCAGTGGTGGGACTAGTACTTCAAATGAGCAGTTCTTC	CASSGGTSTSNEQFF
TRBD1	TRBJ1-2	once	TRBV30	TGTGCCTGGACTACCGGGACAGGCCGCTTTGGCTACACCTTC	CAWTTGTGRFGYTF
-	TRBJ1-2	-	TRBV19	TGTGCCAGTACGAGCGACAGGTCTAACTATGGCTACACCTTC	CASTSDRSNYGYTF
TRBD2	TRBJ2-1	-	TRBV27	TGTGCCAGCAGTCTGCAGTTTAGCGGGGGGGCCAACTCCTACAATGAGCAGTTCTTC	CASSLQFSGGANSYNEQFF
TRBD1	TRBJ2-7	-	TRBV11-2	TGTGCCAGCAGCAGGGACAGGGGGCGCGAGCAGTACTTC	CASSRDRGREQYF
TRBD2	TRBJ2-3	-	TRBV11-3	TGTGCCAGCAGCTTGGGCGGGGGGGAAGATACGCAGTATTTT	CASSLGGGEDTQYF
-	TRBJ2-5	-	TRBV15	TGTGCCACCAGCAGAGATGGCAGGGGACCCCTCAAAGAGACCCAGTACTTC	CATSRDGRGPLKETQYF
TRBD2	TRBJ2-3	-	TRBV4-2	TGTGCCAGCAGCCCGGGACTAGCGGGGGGCACAGATACGCAGTATTTT	CASSPGLAGGTDTQYF
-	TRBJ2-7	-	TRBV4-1	TGCGCCAGCAGCCCCAGACACGGTTCTACCTACGAGCAGTACTTC	CASSPRHGSTYEQYF
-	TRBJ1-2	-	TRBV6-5	TGTGCCAGCAGCCTACAGGGTAACTATGGCTACACCTTC	CASSLQGNYGYTF
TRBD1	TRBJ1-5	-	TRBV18	TGTGCCAGCTCACCCTCGACAGGGAGTAGCAATCAGCCCCAGCATTTT	CASSPSTGSSNQPQHF
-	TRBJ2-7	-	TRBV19	TGTGCCAGCGCCGGCGGGCAGGGGTCTTCCTACGAGCAGTACTTC	CASAGGQGSSYEQYF
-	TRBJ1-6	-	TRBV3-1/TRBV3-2	TGTGCCAGCAGCCAAGATCTGAACAGGCCCCTCCACTTT	CASSQDLNRPLHF
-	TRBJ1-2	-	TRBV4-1	TGCGCCAGCAGCCAGCCGACAGTACCGGGTGGCTACACCTTC	CASSQPTVPGGYTF
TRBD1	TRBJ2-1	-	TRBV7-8	TGTGCCAGCAGCTTAGCACAGGGGAAGCAGTTCTTC	CASSLAQGKQFF
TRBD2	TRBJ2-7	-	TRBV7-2	TGTGCCAGCACCATTAGCGGGGGGAATTACGAGCAGTACTTC	CASTISGGNYEQYF
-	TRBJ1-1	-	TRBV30	TGTGCCTGGTCCCCGGGACACCTGAACACTGAAGCTTTCTTT	CAWSPGHLNTEAFF
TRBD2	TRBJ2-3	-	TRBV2	TGTGCCAGCAGTGGTCGTGTCTCGCTAGCGGTCACAGATACGCAGTATTTT	CASSGRVSLAVTDTQYF
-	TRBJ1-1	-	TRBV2	TGTGCCAGCAGTCAGTCTGGCAGGGGCGCTGAAGCTTTCTTT	CASSQSGRGAEAFF
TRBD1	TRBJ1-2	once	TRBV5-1	TGCGCCAGCAGCCTCGTAGGAGACAGGGGGGACTACACCTTC	CASSLVGDRGDYTF
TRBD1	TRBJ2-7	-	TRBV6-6	TGTGCCAGCAGTTACGACAGGGGGCGCTGGTACGAGCAGTACTTC	CASSYDRGRWYEQYF
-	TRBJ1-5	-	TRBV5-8	TGTGCCAGCAGCCCGGGATCGGCTCTCAATCAGCCCCAGCATTTT	CASSPGSALNQPQHF
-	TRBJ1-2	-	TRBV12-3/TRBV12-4	TGTGCCAGCAGTTTCCAGAGAGCCGGGACACCACTCTTC	CASSFQRAGTPLF
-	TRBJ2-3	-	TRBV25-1	TGTGCCAGCAGCCGGAGTGGGGATACGCAGTATTTT	CASSRSGDTQYF